This T cell receptor beta chain was sequenced during a study of Ad26.COV2.S vaccination and SARS-CoV-2 variants. On the study more broadly: The donor was enrolled in the Ad26.COV2.S arm of the COV1001 trial.

Data came from immunoSEQ multiplex PCR; TCRdb stores just in-frame clones and leaves some out. The sample includes 250,000 to 300,000 clones, approximately 87% of them seen just once. The CDR3 consists of 14 residues. Germline V lookup: CDR1 MNHEY, CDR2 SMNVEV (reference sequence). Trimming cost V 2 bases and J 2 bases, with 9 bases left between them. As to treatment: some 19 received Ad26.COV2.S at low or high dose, single or two shots; several received placebo; per-sample allocation not given. Material that was analyzed had been drawn on day 63 after the first vaccine or placebo injection. The clonotype comes from a person aged 18-65 years who received the Ad26.COV2.S COVID-19 vaccine or a placebo. V usage is TRBV27 and J usage is TRBJ1-1, with D possibly being TRBD1 (5 bases). This material consisted of peripheral blood, taken in a trial of Ad26.COV2.S vaccine versus placebo. The CDR3 sequence: CASSLGQTNTEAFF. The CDR3 nucleotides read TGTGCCAGCAGTTTAGGACAAACCAACACTGAAGCTTTCTTT.